A single sample gave rise to the 25 T cell receptor beta chains below, sequenced in a study of cytomegalovirus exposure and HLA in healthy donors. Use of 60 Vbeta and 13 Jbeta primers characterized the PCR. Method: immunoSEQ multiplex PCR; TCRdb's copy keeps in-frame clones and lacks some. The sample features about 160,000 clones, with about 2.2% in its top ten. The sample was PBMCs. The receptors come from a man aged 25 to 40 in good health and CMV-seronegative.

CDR3 nucleotides: TGCGCCAGCAGCTTGGAGGGAGCCGGGGAGCTGTTTTTT. Protein sequence: CASSLEGAGELFF. The chain has TRBV5-1 and TRBJ2-2, with a tentative D call TRBD2 (5 bases). Germline values: CDR1 SGHRS, CDR2 YFSETQ. This CDR3 has 13 residues. The V and J ends lost 0 bases and 6 bases respectively, with 6 bases between them.

The chain recombines TRBV7-9 with TRBJ1-2; weak D call: TRBD1 (6 bases). Looked up from germline, CDR1 is SEHNR and CDR2 is FQNEAQ (reference sequence). The CDR3 consists of 14 residues. V lost 5 bases and J 6 bases, leaving 16 bases between the germline ends. For the CDR3, the DNA is TGTGCCAGCAGCCTTCAAACAGGGAAGGATGGCTACACCTTC. This codes for CASSLQTGKDGYTF. Drawing the rest from reference TRBV7-9 and TRBJ1-2, the complete variable domain is DTGVSQNPRHKITKRGQNVTFRCDPISEHNRLYWYRQTLGQGPEFLTYFQNEAQLEKSRLLSDRFSAERPKGSFSTLEIQRTEQGDSAMYLCASSLQTGKDGYTFGSGTRLTVV.

The CDR3 sequence: CASSSRAVSGNTIYF. As DNA, the CDR3 is TGTGCCAGCAGCTCTAGAGCAGTATCTGGAAACACCATATATTTT. The V and J genes are TRBV11-2 and TRBJ1-3; no definite D call. V lost 4 bases to trimming and J lost 1 base, with 11 bases between them. The CDR3 totals 15 residues. Germline V gene lookup returns CDR1 SGHAT and CDR2 FQNNGV.

The gene calls are TRBV28 and TRBJ2-2; 8 nucleotides align to TRBD2. The CDR3 is made up of 16 amino acids. V shed 6 bases, J shed 2 bases, and the junction held 8 bases outside the gene matches. Per germline, CDR1 MDHEN and CDR2 SYDVKM. The CDR3 region is CASSPPGLDNTGELFF. CDR3 DNA: TGTGCCAGCAGCCCACCGGGACTAGATAACACCGGGGAGCTGTTTTTT.

The gene calls are TRBV30 and TRBJ2-1; no clear D gene. Germline V gene sequence: CDR1 GTSNPN, CDR2 SVGIG (reference sequence). The CDR3 runs 13 residues. V gave up 1 base and J gave up 4 bases, with 8 bases separating them. CDR3 sequence (DNA): TGTGCCTGGAGTGAACGGGTGTACAATGAGCAGTTCTTC. Its translation: CAWSERVYNEQFF.

The chain carries TRBV6-4 and TRBJ2-7; 7 bases are a match to TRBD1. V dropped 5 bases and J dropped 0; count of bases not matched to a gene: 7. The germline V gene has CDR1 MRHNA and CDR2 SNTAGT. CDR3 length: 15 amino acids. The CDR3 bases are TGTGCCAGCAGTCCCGACAGGGAATCCTCCTACGAGCAGTACTTC. Translation: CASSPDRESSYEQYF.

With regard to this clone: A read error may produce the germline difference seen at one junction end. This chain joins TRBV9 and TRBJ1-3, with 9 bases lining up with TRBD1. The CDR3 extends over 15 amino acids. CDR1 and CDR2 from the germline V gene are SGDLS and YYNGEE. CDR3 nucleotides: TGTGCCGGCAGCGTGGGGGACAGGGAGTTCAACACCATATATTTT. Amino acids: CAGSVGDREFNTIYF. Filled out from reference TRBV9 and TRBJ1-3, the complete variable domain reads DSGVTQTPKHLITATGQRVTLRCSPRSGDLSVYWYQQSLDQGLQFLIQYYNGEERAKGNILERFSAQQFPDLHSELNLSSLELGDSALYFCAGSVGDREFNTIYFGEGSWLTVV.

The genes are TRBV5-1 and TRBJ2-5, with TRBD2 matching 8 bases. The end of the DNA fits TRBJ2-7 better, so the J call may be wrong. Germline V gene sequence: CDR1 SGHRS, CDR2 YFSETQ. The CDR3 has 15 residues. CDR3 sequence (DNA): TGCGCCAGCAGCCCCGGGAGGGGATCTTCCTACGAGCAGTACTTC. It encodes CASSPGRGSSYEQYF.

The rearrangement uses TRBV21-1 and TRBJ2-7; TRBD1 reflects the table's D call only, with no check against the DNA. TRBV21-1 represents a pseudogene. The CDR3 extends over 17 amino acids. CDR3 loop: CASSNRDRVRFSYEQYF. The CDR3 nucleotides read TGTGCCAGCAGCAACCGGGACAGGGTACGTTTCTCCTACGAGCAGTACTTC.

The chain joins TRBV28 to TRBJ1-1, with TRBD1 matching over 7 bases. Germline V gene data show CDR1 as MDHEN and CDR2 as SYDVKM. The J segment lost 9 bases and the V segment lost 4 bases, leaving 8 bases of the junction unmatched. The CDR3 sequence is 13 residues long. CDR3 nucleotide sequence: TGTGCCAGCAGTTCCCATGGACAGGACAAAGCTTTCTTT. This gives the protein CASSSHGQDKAFF.

The J gene is TRBJ2-4, the V gene TRBV10-1, with D tentatively TRBD2 (6 bases). Germline V gives CDR1 WNHNN, CDR2 SYGVQD (reference sequence). The germline V and J ends were trimmed by 0 bases and 8 bases, with 11 bases remaining between them. The CDR3 consists of 14 residues. The chain's CDR3 is CASSESLGGDIQYF. CDR3 bases: TGCGCCAGCAGTGAGTCACTAGGAGGGGACATTCAGTACTTC.

The chain links TRBV9 to TRBJ1-3, with a tentative D call TRBD1 (5 bases). CDR1 SGDLS and CDR2 YYNGEE come from the germline V gene. The CDR3 runs to 16 residues. V was pared by 3 bases and J by 0 bases, with 13 bases between. As DNA, the CDR3 is TGTGCCAGCAGCGGCCGACAGACCAGCTCTGGAAACACCATATATTTT. Translated, it gives CASSGRQTSSGNTIYF.

The V call is TRBV27, the J call TRBJ2-1; D perhaps matches TRBD2 (5 bases). V lost 5 bases, J lost 0 bases, and 11 bases lay in between. The CDR3 is 15 residues long. Germline assignment: CDR1 MNHEY and CDR2 SMNVEV (reference sequence). The CDR3 coding sequence is TGTGCCAGCAGTCCAGCGGCAACCTCCTACAATGAGCAGTTCTTC. Its protein is CASSPAATSYNEQFF.

This chain links TRBV19 with TRBJ2-2; 8 bases map to TRBD2. CDR1 and CDR2 (germline): LNHDA, SQIVND (reference sequence). Trimming took 5 bases from V and 3 from J; bases not matched to a gene: 5. The CDR3 totals 15 residues. The CDR3: CASSGGAGDTGELFF. The CDR3 DNA is TGTGCCAGTAGTGGGGGAGCGGGGGACACCGGGGAGCTGTTTTTT.

For the CDR3, the DNA is TGTGCCAGCAGCCCACGACCGGGACAGGGCACAGTAAAACTGTTTTTT. Translation: CASSPRPGQGTVKLFF. The chain employs TRBV5-5 and TRBJ1-4, with TRBD1 matching over 9 bases. CDR1 is SGHKS, CDR2 YYEKEE, per germline (reference sequence). The V and J ends lost 4 bases and 10 bases, in that order; junction bases with no gene match: 14. The CDR3 totals 16 residues.

The chain recombines TRBV29-1 with TRBJ2-1, with 7 bases fitting TRBD1. Germline values: CDR1 SQVTM, CDR2 ANQGSEA. This CDR3 comprises 12 residues. The V and J ends lost 7 bases and 12 bases, in that order; junction bases with no gene match: 12. This chain's CDR3 is CSGRDSGSGQFF. DNA for the CDR3: TGCAGCGGCCGGGACAGCGGAAGTGGGCAGTTCTTC.

The rearrangement uses TRBV6-7 and TRBJ2-5, with D possibly TRBD2 on 6 matching bases. TRBV6-7 is an ORF; its function is uncertain. CDR3 length equals 15 residues. The V end lost 5 bases, the J end lost 2 bases, and 15 bases lay between the germline ends. CDR3 nucleotide sequence: TGTGCCAGCAGTGCCCCGAGGCGGGGACAAGAGACCCAGTACTTC. This codes for CASSAPRRGQETQYF.

The chain carries TRBV4-1 and TRBJ2-7; 10 bases are a match to TRBD1. Germline assignment: CDR1 MGHRA and CDR2 YSYEKL. The CDR3 is made up of 13 amino acids. Trimming removed 4 bases from V and 6 bases from J; junction bases left unmatched: 3. The CDR3 is CASSLGQGVEQYF. CDR3 bases: TGCGCCAGCAGCCTTGGACAGGGGGTCGAGCAGTACTTC.

The chain links TRBV7-6 to TRBJ2-3; tentative D call: TRBD2 (6 bases). Per the germline V gene, CDR1 is SGHVS and CDR2 is FNYEAQ. This CDR3 contains 14 residues. V shed 5 bases and J shed 0 bases, with 9 bases lying between them. In nucleotides, the CDR3 is TGTGCCAGCAGCCCGAGCGGGAGCACAGATACGCAGTATTTT. Amino acid sequence: CASSPSGSTDTQYF.

The CDR3 region is CASSDGTENQPQHF. DNA for the CDR3: TGTGCCAGCAGCGACGGGACAGAAAATCAGCCCCAGCATTTT. The V and J genes are TRBV6-1 and TRBJ1-5; TRBD1 aligns across 7 bases. This CDR3 comprises 14 residues. Per germline, CDR1 MNHNS and CDR2 SASEGT. With 6 bases clipped from V and 4 bases from J, the junction kept 6 bases outside the gene matches.

V and J are TRBV5-1 and TRBJ2-7; 10 nucleotides align to TRBD1. J was trimmed by 3 bases and V by 6 bases; bases with no gene match: 12. The CDR3 has 16 amino acids. The V gene's germline CDR1 is SGHRS and CDR2 YFSETQ. The CDR3 loop reads CASKVFPGQGVYEQYF. The DNA of the CDR3 is TGCGCCAGCAAAGTCTTTCCCGGACAGGGGGTCTACGAGCAGTACTTC.

V usage is TRBV5-1 and J usage is TRBJ1-2; TRBD1 agrees at 8 bases. CDR1 is SGHRS, CDR2 YFSETQ, per germline. This CDR3 spans 13 amino acids. The trim removed 4 bases at V and 3 bases at J, leaving 2 bases unmatched. Here the CDR3 reads CASSQTGDYGYTF. Here the CDR3 DNA reads TGCGCCAGCAGCCAGACAGGGGACTATGGCTACACCTTC.

The chain couples TRBV18 to TRBJ1-1; D might be TRBD1 (5 bases). V was cut by 2 bases and J by 11 bases, with 12 bases left in between. The germline V gene encodes CDR1 KGHSH and CDR2 LQKENI. The CDR3 length is 12 residues. The DNA for the CDR3 is TGTGCCAGCTCACCAGGGGTCAGGGATGCTTTCTTT. Translation: CASSPGVRDAFF.

The genes are TRBV7-3 and TRBJ2-3, with 11 nucleotides matching TRBD2. Per germline, CDR1 SGHTA and CDR2 FQGTGA. V lost 5 bases to trimming and J lost 4 bases; unmatched junction nucleotides: 5. The length of the CDR3 is 15 residues. The CDR3 sequence: CASSGSGRAPDTQYF. The DNA of the CDR3 is TGTGCCAGCAGCGGTAGCGGGAGGGCCCCAGATACGCAGTATTTT.

The rearrangement uses TRBV7-2 and TRBJ1-2; perhaps TRBD1 as D (5 bases). Trimming stripped 2 bases from V and 0 bases from J, with 10 bases between. The CDR3 is 15 residues long. Germline V CDR1 and CDR2: SGHTA, FQGNSA. The CDR3 DNA reads as TGTGCCAGCAGCTTACGAAGGGGCGCTAACTATGGCTACACCTTC. Its protein is CASSLRRGANYGYTF.